This entry lists 32 T cell receptor beta chains sequenced from one sample in a study of beta chain features in type 1 diabetes. The isolated RNA, all of it, was reverse transcribed, so expressed TCRB transcripts were what got sequenced. Profiling relied on immunoSEQ multiplex PCR, and the TCRdb table lists in-frame clones only, not all of them. The table records some 230,000 clones, 9.6% of them present only once. The sequenced material came from naive CD4+ T cells from blood. The receptors originated from a woman aged 18-29 years in good health.

Only a few counts were recorded for this clone. The chain uses TRBV28 and TRBJ2-2, with 12 bases matching TRBD1. CDR3 size: 17 residues. V trimming: 6 bases; J trimming: 7 bases; junction bases outside the gene matches: 12. CDR1 MDHEN and CDR2 SYDVKM come from the germline V gene. This chain's CDR3 is CASRGDRGLRSGGELFF. CDR3 in DNA: TGTGCCAGCAGGGGGGACAGGGGGCTCCGGAGCGGCGGGGAGCTGTTTTTT.

This clone has just a few counts. This chain uses TRBV5-1 with TRBJ2-5; perhaps TRBD1 as D (5 bases). V was shortened by 4 bases and J by 3 bases, with 10 bases between the two germline ends. The V gene's germline CDR1 is SGHRS and CDR2 YFSETQ. This CDR3 comprises 13 residues. CDR3: CASSQTEEETQYF. CDR3 sequence (DNA): TGCGCCAGCAGCCAGACAGAGGAAGAGACCCAGTACTTC.

The genes are TRBV21-1 and TRBJ2-5; the D call of TRBD2 is as the table states it, not checked on the DNA. TRBV21-1 corresponds to a pseudogene. The CDR3 is made up of 16 amino acids. CDR3 nucleotide sequence: TGTGCCAGCAGCAAAGGGACTAGCGGGTTCCAAGAGACCCAGTACTTC. Amino acids: CASSKGTSGFQETQYF.

This clone was detected only a few times. This chain links TRBV6-1 with TRBJ2-7, with a weak D call TRBD1 (5 bases). Germline CDR1 and CDR2: MNHNS and SASEGT. This CDR3 region has 13 residues. V shed 6 bases and J shed 4 bases, with 13 bases lying between them. CDR3 nucleotides: TGTGCCAGCAGGGTAGGACAAGGATACGAGCAGTACTTC. Translating it yields CASRVGQGYEQYF.

The chain employs TRBV18 and TRBJ1-5; 7 nucleotides match TRBD1. The J segment lost 0 bases and the V segment lost 2 bases, leaving 4 bases of the junction unmatched. Germline assignment: CDR1 KGHSH and CDR2 LQKENI. This CDR3 region has 16 residues. DNA for the CDR3: TGTGCCAGCTCACCAGGGACAGCTTATAGCAATCAGCCCCAGCATTTT. Its protein product is CASSPGTAYSNQPQHF. Full variable domain (remainder filled in from reference TRBV18 and TRBJ1-5): NAGVMQNPRHLVRRRGQEARLRCSPMKGHSHVYWYRQLPEEGLKFMVYLQKENIIDESGMPKERFSAEFPKEGPSILRIQQVVRGDSAAYFCASSPGTAYSNQPQHFGDGTRLSIL.

The V and J genes are TRBV7-9 and TRBJ1-2; 9 bases agree with TRBD1. The germline CDR1 and CDR2 sequences are SEHNR and FQNEAQ (reference sequence). V gave up 1 base and J gave up 0 bases; unmatched junction bases: 6. This CDR3 is built from 17 residues. The CDR3 region has the DNA TGTGCCAGCAGCTTAGTAGGGGGACAGGGCCCTAACTATGGCTACACCTTC. It is translated as CASSLVGGQGPNYGYTF.

At least ten counts were recorded for this clone. The chain couples TRBV7-9 to TRBJ2-1; 10 positions match TRBD1. With 1 base clipped from V and 9 bases from J, the junction kept 0 bases outside the gene matches. The CDR3 spans 13 residues. CDR1 SEHNR and CDR2 FQNEAQ come from the germline V gene (reference sequence). DNA for the CDR3: TGTGCCAGCAGCTTAGGGGACAGGGGTGAGCAGTTCTTC. This gives the protein CASSLGDRGEQFF.

The rearrangement joins TRBV6-6 to TRBJ2-3, with TRBD2 as a possible D gene (5 bases). CDR1 and CDR2 (germline): MNHNY, SVGAGI (reference sequence). Trimming removed 11 bases from V and 0 bases from J, with 12 bases in between. The length of the CDR3 is 13 residues. The CDR3 DNA sequence: TGTGCCCGCCGAGAGGGAAGCACAGATACGCAGTATTTT. Translating gives CARREGSTDTQYF.

This clone has at least ten counts. The chain is built from TRBV29-1 and TRBJ2-5, with D perhaps matching TRBD1 (5 bases). V was trimmed by 5 bases and J by 5 bases, leaving 15 bases between them. This CDR3 comprises 13 residues. CDR1 is SQVTM, CDR2 ANQGSEA, per germline. CDR3 DNA sequence: TGCAGCGTTCGCAGGGAAATAGTGGAGACCCAGTACTTC. This gives the protein CSVRREIVETQYF.

The CDR3 region is CASSTKQGGYGELFF. The CDR3 DNA reads as TGTGCCAGCAGCACGAAACAGGGGGGTTACGGGGAGCTGTTTTTT. V usage is TRBV9 and J usage is TRBJ2-2; TRBD1 matches at 8 bases. The CDR3 is 15 residues long. V trimming: 4 bases; J trimming: 7 bases; junction bases outside the gene matches: 9. Germline-derived CDR1 and CDR2 are SGDLS and YYNGEE. Filled out from reference TRBV9 and TRBJ2-2, the complete variable domain reads DSGVTQTPKHLITATGQRVTLRCSPRSGDLSVYWYQQSLDQGLQFLIQYYNGEERAKGNILERFSAQQFPDLHSELNLSSLELGDSALYFCASSTKQGGYGELFFGEGSRLTVL.

This clone was observed a few times. The CDR3, as DNA: TGTGCCACCAGCGGGACAGGGGGAACTAATGAAAAACTGTTTTTT. It translates to CATSGTGGTNEKLFF. The rearrangement links TRBV15 to TRBJ1-4; TRBD1 matches at 11 bases. The V gene end was trimmed by 5 bases and the J gene end by 1 base; junction bases not matched to a gene: 0. The length of the CDR3 is 15 residues. Germline V gene sequence: CDR1 LNHNV, CDR2 YYDKDF (reference sequence). Together with reference TRBV15 and TRBJ1-4, the CDR3 gives the full variable domain: DAMVIQNPRYQVTQFGKPVTLSCSQTLNHNVMYWYQQKSSQAPKLLFHYYDKDFNNEADTPDNFQSRRPNTSFCFLDIRSPGLGDTAMYLCATSGTGGTNEKLFFGSGTQLSVL.

This clone was seen a few times. V is TRBV30 and J is TRBJ2-5; 7 positions agree with TRBD2. Germline loops: CDR1 GTSNPN, CDR2 SVGIG (reference sequence). This CDR3 has 14 amino acids. V lost 4 bases and J lost 1; bases outside the gene matches: 6. The CDR3 DNA reads TGTGCCTGGAATTCACTAGCGCTCCAAGAGACCCAGTACTTC. Translating gives CAWNSLALQETQYF.

This clone was picked up many times. The rearrangement uses TRBV30 and TRBJ1-6, with D hard to call. Germline CDR1 is GTSNPN and CDR2 is SVGIG (reference sequence). V lost 4 bases to trimming and J lost 9 bases, with 7 bases between them. This CDR3 is built from 11 residues. The chain's CDR3 is CAWKVASPLHF. The CDR3 DNA reads as TGTGCCTGGAAGGTAGCTTCACCCCTCCACTTT.

This clone was observed a few times. The chain carries TRBV5-6 and TRBJ1-2, with no clear D. Between the trimmed V and J ends, which lost 0 bases and 4 bases, there was a span of 4 bases. CDR1 is SGHDT, CDR2 YYEEEE, per germline. CDR3 length: 12 amino acids. The CDR3 DNA reads TGTGCCAGCAGCTTGGAAGCCTATGGCTACACCTTC. Translating it yields CASSLEAYGYTF.

V is TRBV6-1 and J is TRBJ2-7; 11 bases are shared with TRBD1. The V gene's germline CDR1 is MNHNS and CDR2 SASEGT. The J segment lost 2 bases and the V segment lost 8 bases, leaving 5 bases of the junction unmatched. The CDR3 consists of 14 residues. The CDR3 is CASLGTGGTYEQYF. The DNA for the CDR3 is TGTGCCAGCCTGGGGACAGGGGGGACCTACGAGCAGTACTTC.

The CDR3 DNA reads as TGTGCCAGTAGATCCTTGGGAGGGGGTGGCAATCAGCCCCAGCATTTT. Its translation: CASRSLGGGGNQPQHF. This sequence joins TRBV19 and TRBJ1-5; possible D gene TRBD1, 6 bases. V lost 6 bases, J lost 2 bases, and 17 bases lay in between. This CDR3 contains 16 residues. Germline V gene sequence: CDR1 LNHDA, CDR2 SQIVND (reference sequence). Filled out from reference TRBV19 and TRBJ1-5, the complete variable domain reads DGGITQSPKYLFRKEGQNVTLSCEQNLNHDAMYWYRQDPGQGLRLIYYSQIVNDFQKGDIAEGYSVSREKKESFPLTVTSAQKNPTAFYLCASRSLGGGGNQPQHFGDGTRLSIL.

This clone was seen a handful of times. The chain is built from TRBV30 and TRBJ2-7, with 10 positions matching TRBD1. The CDR3 is made up of 16 amino acids. Germline trimming cut 2 bases from V and 4 bases from J; bases unmatched to any gene: 11. Germline V lookup: CDR1 GTSNPN, CDR2 SVGIG (reference sequence). The CDR3 loop is CAWSSIWGQGFYEQYF. The DNA for the CDR3 is TGTGCCTGGAGTTCCATCTGGGGACAGGGGTTTTACGAGCAGTACTTC.

The CDR3 DNA sequence: TGTGCCAGCAGCTCCGTAGAGTGGACAGATACGCAGTATTTT. Its protein product is CASSSVEWTDTQYF. The genes are TRBV7-8 and TRBJ2-3, with D unresolved. Germline CDR1 is SGHVS and CDR2 is FQNEAQ. The CDR3 runs to 14 residues. The V and J ends lost 4 bases and 3 bases respectively, with 11 bases between them.

The J gene is TRBJ1-4, the V gene TRBV30; 7 bases fit TRBD1. The V and J ends lost 2 bases and 5 bases, in that order; junction bases with no gene match: 2. The CDR3 totals 13 residues. Germline values: CDR1 GTSNPN, CDR2 SVGIG (reference sequence). The CDR3 DNA is TGTGCCTGGAGTCTGACAGGGAATGAAAAACTGTTTTTT. Protein: CAWSLTGNEKLFF. Filled out from reference TRBV30 and TRBJ1-4, the complete variable domain reads SQTIHQWPATLVQPVGSPLSLECTVEGTSNPNLYWYRQAAGRGLQLLFYSVGIGQISSEVPQNLSASRPQDRQFILSSKKLLLSDSGFYLCAWSLTGNEKLFFGSGTQLSVL.

The DNA of the CDR3 is TGTGCCTGGAGTAAATCCGGGACAGGGGGGGGTTACGAGCAGTACTTC. The encoded protein is CAWSKSGTGGGYEQYF. The gene calls are TRBV30 and TRBJ2-7, with 11 bases fitting TRBD1. Germline V lookup: CDR1 GTSNPN, CDR2 SVGIG (reference sequence). V trimming: 2 bases; J trimming: 4 bases; junction bases outside the gene matches: 10. There are 16 residues in the CDR3.

This clone has just one count. The chain carries TRBV5-8 and TRBJ2-7, with 15 nucleotides matching TRBD2. V lost 4 bases and J lost 4; bases outside the gene matches: 9. Germline V gene lookup returns CDR1 SGHTS and CDR2 YDEGEE. CDR3 length: 17 residues. CDR3 sequence reads: CASSAAGTSGRSYEQYF. The CDR3 DNA reads as TGTGCCAGCAGCGCAGCCGGGACTAGCGGGAGGTCGTACGAGCAGTACTTC.

This clone appeared a few times. The chain employs TRBV4-2 and TRBJ2-7; 12 positions agree with TRBD2. The CDR3 consists of 19 residues. Per germline, CDR1 LGHNA and CDR2 YNFKEQ. J lost 1 base, V lost 1 base, and 11 bases had no gene match. The CDR3 spells CASSQAPLTSGRTSYEQYF. The DNA for the CDR3 is TGTGCCAGCAGCCAAGCCCCATTGACTAGCGGGAGAACATCCTACGAGCAGTACTTC.

V is TRBV7-2 and J is TRBJ2-1; 7 bases fit TRBD1. V trimming: 3 bases; J trimming: 2 bases; junction bases outside the gene matches: 4. The CDR3 has 15 residues. Germline V gene lookup returns CDR1 SGHTA and CDR2 FQGNSA. The CDR3 reads CASSFNQGAYNEQFF. In nucleotides, the CDR3 is TGTGCCAGCAGCTTCAATCAGGGGGCCTACAATGAGCAGTTCTTC.

The chain couples TRBV30 to TRBJ2-1; possible D gene TRBD1, 6 bases. The V gene's germline CDR1 is GTSNPN and CDR2 SVGIG (reference sequence). V lost 5 bases and J lost 0, with 14 bases in between. The CDR3 extends over 15 amino acids. The CDR3: CAWSTGSSSYNEQFF. The CDR3 DNA sequence: TGTGCCTGGTCAACAGGGTCCAGCTCCTACAATGAGCAGTTCTTC.

This clone was seen a handful of times. This chain uses TRBV11-2 with TRBJ2-5; possibly TRBD2 for D (5 bases). V was cut by 5 bases and J by 6 bases, with 25 bases left in between. Germline values: CDR1 SGHAT, CDR2 FQNNGV. This CDR3 is built from 17 residues. The CDR3 reads CASSPRGLGPHGKTQYF. The CDR3 nucleotides are TGTGCCAGCAGCCCGCGCGGGCTTGGACCCCATGGGAAGACCCAGTACTTC.

V is TRBV30 and J is TRBJ1-5; D perhaps matches TRBD1 (5 bases). The CDR3 has 16 residues. Germline V gives CDR1 GTSNPN, CDR2 SVGIG (reference sequence). The V end was cut by 0 bases, the J end by 3 bases, with 15 bases between. As DNA, the CDR3 is TGTGCCTGGAGTGTGAGTGGGGCAGGTATCAATCAGCCCCAGCATTTT. Its protein is CAWSVSGAGINQPQHF.

V is TRBV5-1 and J is TRBJ2-3; TRBD1 might be the D (5 bases). The CDR3 has 14 amino acids. Trimming removed 1 base from V and 4 bases from J, with 10 bases in between. From germline, CDR1 is SGHRS and CDR2 YFSETQ. CDR3 in DNA: TGCGCCAGCAGCTTGACGACAGAGGCAGATACGCAGTATTTT. This encodes CASSLTTEADTQYF.

This clone was detected a few times. The V and J genes are TRBV30 and TRBJ2-5; a possible D gene is TRBD1 (7 bases). V lost 5 bases and J lost 5, with 18 bases in between. Germline CDR1 GTSNPN, CDR2 SVGIG (reference sequence). The CDR3 is 14 residues long. The CDR3 coding sequence is TGTGCCTGGGCGGGGACAGACTCAAAGGAGACCCAGTACTTC. As protein: CAWAGTDSKETQYF.

The V and J genes are TRBV7-8 and TRBJ1-2, with 10 bases matching TRBD1. The CDR3 extends over 16 amino acids. J was trimmed by 1 base and V by 5 bases; bases with no gene match: 7. The germline V gene has CDR1 SGHVS and CDR2 FQNEAQ. For the CDR3, the DNA is TGTGCCAGCAGCCCTATCGACAGGGGGCTTAACTATGGCTACACCTTC. This sequence encodes CASSPIDRGLNYGYTF.

V and J are TRBV27 and TRBJ2-5; tentative D call: TRBD1 (5 bases). Germline CDR1 and CDR2: MNHEY and SMNVEV (reference sequence). This CDR3 spans 15 amino acids. With 4 bases removed from V and 2 bases from J, the gap between germline ends came to 14 bases. CDR3 nucleotide sequence: TGTGCCAGCAGTTCACTCCAGGGCTCTCAAGAGACCCAGTACTTC. It encodes CASSSLQGSQETQYF.

This chain uses TRBV6-1 with TRBJ2-7; 7 nucleotides agree with TRBD1. The V and J ends lost 8 bases and 3 bases, in that order; junction bases with no gene match: 7. The germline V gene has CDR1 MNHNS and CDR2 SASEGT. CDR3 length: 13 residues. As DNA, the CDR3 is TGTGCCAGCGGAGAGACAGGGAACTACGAGCAGTACTTC. Translating it yields CASGETGNYEQYF.

This clone was observed a few times. The V gene is TRBV4-1, the J gene TRBJ1-6; 7 bases fit TRBD1. Germline V gives CDR1 MGHRA, CDR2 YSYEKL. Trimming took 4 bases from V and 9 from J; bases not matched to a gene: 12. CDR3 length: 16 residues. The CDR3 DNA is TGCGCCAGCAGCCTTAGGGACAGCGTTTCAGGTTCACCCCTCCACTTT. The encoded protein is CASSLRDSVSGSPLHF.